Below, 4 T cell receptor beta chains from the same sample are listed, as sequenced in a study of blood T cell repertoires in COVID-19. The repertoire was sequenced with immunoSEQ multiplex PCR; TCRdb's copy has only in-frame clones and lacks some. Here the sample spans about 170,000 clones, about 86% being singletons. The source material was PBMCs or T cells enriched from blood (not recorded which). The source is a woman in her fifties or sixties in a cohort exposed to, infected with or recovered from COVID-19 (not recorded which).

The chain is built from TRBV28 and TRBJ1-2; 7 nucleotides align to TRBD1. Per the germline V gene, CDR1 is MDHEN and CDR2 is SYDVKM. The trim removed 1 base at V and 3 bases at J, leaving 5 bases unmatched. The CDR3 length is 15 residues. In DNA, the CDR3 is TGTGCCAGCAGTTTATTCGACAGGGCATACTATGGCTACACCTTC. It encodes CASSLFDRAYYGYTF.

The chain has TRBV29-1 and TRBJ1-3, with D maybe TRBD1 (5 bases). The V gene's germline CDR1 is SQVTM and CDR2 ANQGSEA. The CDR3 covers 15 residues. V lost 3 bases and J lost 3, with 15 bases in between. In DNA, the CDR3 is TGCAGCGTTGATCCCCCAGGGCTCGGTGGAAACACCATATATTTT. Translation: CSVDPPGLGGNTIYF.

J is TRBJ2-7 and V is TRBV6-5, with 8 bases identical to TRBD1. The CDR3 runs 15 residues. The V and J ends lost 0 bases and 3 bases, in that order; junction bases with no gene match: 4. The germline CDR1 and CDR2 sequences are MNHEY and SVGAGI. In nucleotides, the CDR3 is TGTGCCAGCAGTTACTCAGGACAGGGAGGCTACGAGCAGTACTTC. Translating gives CASSYSGQGGYEQYF.

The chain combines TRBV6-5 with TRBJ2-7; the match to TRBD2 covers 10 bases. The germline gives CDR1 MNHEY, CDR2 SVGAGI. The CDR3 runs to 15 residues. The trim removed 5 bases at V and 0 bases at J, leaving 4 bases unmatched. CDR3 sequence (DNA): TGTGCCAGCAGTCAGCGGGAGGGCGCCTCCTACGAGCAGTACTTC. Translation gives CASSQREGASYEQYF.